The clone carrying this T cell receptor beta chain was picked up a small number of times. Treatment specified: randomized to nivolumab then ipilimumab (arm A) or the reverse (arm B). This sample was taken from a study of sequential checkpoint blockade in melanoma. Across the whole study: DNA from 91 pretreatment tumor samples underwent TCRβ immunosequencing.

The data were produced by immunoSEQ multiplex PCR, yet TCRdb's version contains in-frame clones alone and is incomplete. The profile covers roughly 6,100 clones, with roughly a fifth appearing a single time and 16% taken by the ten largest. The germline CDR1 and CDR2 sequences are GTSNPN and SVGIG (reference sequence). V was pared by 1 base and J by 4 bases, with 10 bases of the junction left unmatched. The CDR3 covers 16 residues. The V and J genes are TRBV30 and TRBJ1-5; 7 positions agree with TRBD1. The sequencing used tumor tissue (inferred from file names), collected from a patient given nivolumab and ipilimumab in sequence. The TCR was taken from a human donor with melanoma. CDR3 nucleotides: TGTGCCTGGAGTGCAGGGGGGGACAGAGCAAATCAGCCCCAGCATTTT. The encoded protein is CAWSAGGDRANQPQHF.